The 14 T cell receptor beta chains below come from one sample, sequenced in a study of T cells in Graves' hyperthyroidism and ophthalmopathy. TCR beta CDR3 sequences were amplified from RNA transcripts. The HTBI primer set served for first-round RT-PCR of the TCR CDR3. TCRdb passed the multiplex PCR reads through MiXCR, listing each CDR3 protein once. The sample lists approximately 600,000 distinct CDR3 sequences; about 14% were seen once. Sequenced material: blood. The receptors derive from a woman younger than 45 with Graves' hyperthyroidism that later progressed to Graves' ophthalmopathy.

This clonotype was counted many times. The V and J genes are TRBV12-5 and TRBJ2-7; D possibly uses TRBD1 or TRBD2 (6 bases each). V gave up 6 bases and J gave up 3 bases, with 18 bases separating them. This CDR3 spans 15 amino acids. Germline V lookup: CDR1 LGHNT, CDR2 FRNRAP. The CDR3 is CASGRGTQQLYEQYF. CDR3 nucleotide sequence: TGTGCTAGTGGGCGCGGGACACAACAACTCTACGAGCAGTACTTC.

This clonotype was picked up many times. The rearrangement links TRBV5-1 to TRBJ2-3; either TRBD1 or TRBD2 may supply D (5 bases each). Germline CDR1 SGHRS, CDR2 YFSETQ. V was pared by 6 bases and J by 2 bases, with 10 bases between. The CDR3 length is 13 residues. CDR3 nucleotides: TGCGCCAGCACGAGGGACCTCACAGATACGCAGTATTTT. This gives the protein CASTRDLTDTQYF.

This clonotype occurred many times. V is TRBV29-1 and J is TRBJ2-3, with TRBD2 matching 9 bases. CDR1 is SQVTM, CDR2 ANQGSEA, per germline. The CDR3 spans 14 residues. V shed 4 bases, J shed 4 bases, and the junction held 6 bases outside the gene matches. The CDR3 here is CSVGVAGGSDTQYF. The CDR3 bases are TGCAGCGTTGGGGTTGCGGGAGGGTCAGATACGCAGTATTTT.

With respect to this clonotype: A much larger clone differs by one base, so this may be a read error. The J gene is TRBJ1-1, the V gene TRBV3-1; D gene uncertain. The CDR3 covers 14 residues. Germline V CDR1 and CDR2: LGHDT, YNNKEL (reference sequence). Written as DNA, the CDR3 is TGTGCCAGCAACCAAGAACGGGTGAACACTGAAGCTTTCTTT. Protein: CASNQERVNTEAFF. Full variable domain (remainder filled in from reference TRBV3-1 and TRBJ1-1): DTAVSQTPKYLVTQMGNDKSIKCEQNLGHDTMYWYKQDSKKFLKIMFSYNNKELIINETVPNRFSPKSPDKAHLNLHINSLELGDSAVYFCASNQERVNTEAFFGQGTRLTVV.

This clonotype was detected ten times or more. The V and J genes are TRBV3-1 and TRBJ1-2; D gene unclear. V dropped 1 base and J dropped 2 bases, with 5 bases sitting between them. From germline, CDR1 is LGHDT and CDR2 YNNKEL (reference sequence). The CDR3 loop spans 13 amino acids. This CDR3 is CASSQVGNYGYTF. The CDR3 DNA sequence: TGTGCCAGCAGCCAAGTAGGGAACTATGGCTACACCTTC.

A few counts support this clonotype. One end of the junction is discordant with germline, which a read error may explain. In DNA form, the CDR3 reads TGCAGTGCTGGGGACAGTTCAGGGGAGCGGTTCTTC. Residues: CSAGDSSGERFF. This chain uses TRBV20-1 with TRBJ2-1; 7 bases are shared with TRBD1. This CDR3 has 12 residues. Germline V gene sequence: CDR1 DFQATT, CDR2 SNEGSKA (reference sequence).

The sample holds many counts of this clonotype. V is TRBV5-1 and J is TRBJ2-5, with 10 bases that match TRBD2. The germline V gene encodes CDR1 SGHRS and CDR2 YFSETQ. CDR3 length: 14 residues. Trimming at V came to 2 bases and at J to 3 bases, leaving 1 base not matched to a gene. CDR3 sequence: CASSFLAGEETQYF. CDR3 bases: TGCGCCAGCAGCTTTCTAGCGGGAGAAGAGACCCAGTACTTC.

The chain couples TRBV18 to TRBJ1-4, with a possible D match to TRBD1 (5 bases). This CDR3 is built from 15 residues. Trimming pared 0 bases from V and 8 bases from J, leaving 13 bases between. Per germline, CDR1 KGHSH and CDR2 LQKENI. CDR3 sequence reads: CASSPPSGTEEKLFF. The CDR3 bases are TGTGCCAGCTCACCACCGTCTGGGACGGAGGAAAAACTGTTTTTT.

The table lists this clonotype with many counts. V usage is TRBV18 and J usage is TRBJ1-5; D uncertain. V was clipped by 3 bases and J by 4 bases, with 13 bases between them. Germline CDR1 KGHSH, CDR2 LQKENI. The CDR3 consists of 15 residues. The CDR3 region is CASSPTEGNNQPQHF. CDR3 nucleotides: TGTGCCAGCTCACCCACCGAGGGTAATAATCAGCCCCAGCATTTT.

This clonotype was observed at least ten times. CDR3 in amino acids: CASSIVGQLNTEAFF. CDR3 nucleotides: TGTGCCAGTAGTATAGTGGGACAGCTGAACACTGAAGCTTTCTTT. V gene TRBV19 combines with J gene TRBJ1-1, with 7 bases that match TRBD1. The CDR3 has 15 residues. V shed 1 base and J 0 bases; nucleotides not matched to a gene: 2. CDR1 and CDR2 (germline): LNHDA, SQIVND (reference sequence).

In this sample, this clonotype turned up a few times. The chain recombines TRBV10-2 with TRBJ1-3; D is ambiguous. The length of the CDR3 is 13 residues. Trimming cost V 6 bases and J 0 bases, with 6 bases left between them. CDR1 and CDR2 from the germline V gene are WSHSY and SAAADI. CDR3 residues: CASRKDSGNTIYF. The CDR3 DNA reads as TGCGCCAGCAGGAAGGACTCTGGAAACACCATATATTTT.

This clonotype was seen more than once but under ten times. The chain's CDR3 is CAWRLAGVERETQYF. The CDR3 bases are TGTGCCTGGAGATTAGCGGGAGTGGAGCGAGAGACCCAGTACTTC. The chain uses TRBV30 and TRBJ2-5; 9 bases map to TRBD2. The CDR3 is made up of 15 amino acids. Germline loops: CDR1 GTSNPN, CDR2 SVGIG (reference sequence). Germline trimming cut 3 bases from V and 4 bases from J; bases unmatched to any gene: 9.

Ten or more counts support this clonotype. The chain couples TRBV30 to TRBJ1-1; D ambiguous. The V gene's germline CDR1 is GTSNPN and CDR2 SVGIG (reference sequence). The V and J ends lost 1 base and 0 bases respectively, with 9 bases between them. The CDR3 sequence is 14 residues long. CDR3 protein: CAWSGPGVNTEAFF. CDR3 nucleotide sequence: TGTGCCTGGAGTGGCCCGGGAGTGAACACTGAAGCTTTCTTT.

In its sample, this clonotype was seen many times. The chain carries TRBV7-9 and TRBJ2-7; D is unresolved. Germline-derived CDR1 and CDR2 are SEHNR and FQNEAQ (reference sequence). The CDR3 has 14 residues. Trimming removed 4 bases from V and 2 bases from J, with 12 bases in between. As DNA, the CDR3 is TGTGCCAGCAGCTCCAGCCATCGGACCTACGAGCAGTACTTC. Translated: CASSSSHRTYEQYF.